The clone carrying this TCR beta chain has a single count. The entry originates in a study of blood T cell repertoires in COVID-19. Study-wide context: The samples span acute and convalescent COVID-19 from the United States, Italy and Spain. PBMCs, B-cell-depleted T cells, or T cells provided the cDNA or gDNA that made up the material.

The V gene lost 0 bases and the J gene lost 9 bases, with 12 bases spanning the gap. The germline gives CDR1 SGHRS, CDR2 YFSETQ. This CDR3 contains 14 residues. As processed by the authors: Reference gene primer amplification gave estimated nucleated cell counts. TCRdb's copy holds only in-frame clones and misses some; the assay was immunoSEQ multiplex PCR. The D gene and trimming were derived from the DNA, and the V and J assignments and clone size from that table. The sample consists of more than 90,000 clones, around 85% of them appearing once. V and J are TRBV5-1 and TRBJ2-2; D uncertain. The TCR originated in a woman in her 70s with active or convalescent COVID-19. Sequenced: peripheral blood. CDR3 nucleotide sequence: TGCGCCAGCAGCTTGGGAGAGTTCCGTAGGGAGCTGTTTTTT. Translating it yields CASSLGEFRRELFF.